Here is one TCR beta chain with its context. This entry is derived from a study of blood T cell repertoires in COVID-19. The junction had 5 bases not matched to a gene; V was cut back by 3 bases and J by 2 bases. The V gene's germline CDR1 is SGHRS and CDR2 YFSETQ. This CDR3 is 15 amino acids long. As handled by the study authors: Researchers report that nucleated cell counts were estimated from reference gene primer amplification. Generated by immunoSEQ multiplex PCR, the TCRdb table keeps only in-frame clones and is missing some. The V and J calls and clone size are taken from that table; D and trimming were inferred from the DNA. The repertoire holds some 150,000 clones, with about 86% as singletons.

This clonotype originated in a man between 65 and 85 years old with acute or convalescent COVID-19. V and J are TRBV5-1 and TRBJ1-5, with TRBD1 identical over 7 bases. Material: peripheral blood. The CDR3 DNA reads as TGCGCCAGCAGCTCACAGGGGTTGGGCAATCAGCCCCAGCATTTT. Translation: CASSSQGLGNQPQHF. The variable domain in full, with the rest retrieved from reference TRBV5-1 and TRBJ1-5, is KAGVTQTPRYLIKTRGQQVTLSCSPISGHRSVSWYQQTPGQGLQFLFEYFSETQRNKGNFPGRFSGRQFSNSRSEMNVSTLELGDSALYLCASSSQGLGNQPQHFGDGTRLSIL.